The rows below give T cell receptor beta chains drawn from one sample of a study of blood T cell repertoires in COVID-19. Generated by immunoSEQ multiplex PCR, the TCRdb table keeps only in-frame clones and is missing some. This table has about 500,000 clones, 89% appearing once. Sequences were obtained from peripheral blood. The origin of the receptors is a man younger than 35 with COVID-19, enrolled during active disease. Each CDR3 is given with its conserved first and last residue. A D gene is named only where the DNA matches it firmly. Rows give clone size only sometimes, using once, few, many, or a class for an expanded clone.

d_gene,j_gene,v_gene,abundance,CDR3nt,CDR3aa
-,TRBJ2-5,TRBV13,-,TGTGCCAGCACCTTAGAGGGGGTCGGGGAGACCCAGTACTTC,CASTLEGVGETQYF
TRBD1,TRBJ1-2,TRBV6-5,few,TGTGCCAGCAGTCAGGGGGCTCGGATGTATGGCTACACCTTC,CASSQGARMYGYTF
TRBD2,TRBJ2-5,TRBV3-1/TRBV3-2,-,TGTGCCAGCAGCCAGACAACTAGCGGGGAACCTACCCAGTACTTC,CASSQTTSGEPTQYF
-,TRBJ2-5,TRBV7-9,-,TGTGCCAGCAGCCTCGGATGGACAGCTCAAGAGACCCAGTACTTC,CASSLGWTAQETQYF
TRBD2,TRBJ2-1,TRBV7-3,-,TGTGCCAGCAGCGTTCAACCGCCGGGACTAGCGGGAGGGAATGAGCAGTTCTTC,CASSVQPPGLAGGNEQFF
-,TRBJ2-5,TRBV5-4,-,TGTGCCAGCAGCTTGGCGCGGGGGCGGGAGACCCAGTACTTC,CASSLARGRETQYF
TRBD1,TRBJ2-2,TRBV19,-,TGTGCCAGTAGTATAGGCTGGGACAGGAAGAACACCGGGGAGCTGTTTTTT,CASSIGWDRKNTGELFF
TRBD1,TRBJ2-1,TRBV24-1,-,TGTGCCACCAGTGATACCGGGACAGGGGGGAATGAGCAGTTCTTC,CATSDTGTGGNEQFF
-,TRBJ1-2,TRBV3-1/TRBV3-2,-,TGTGCCAGCAGCCAGGCCGGCGGCTATGGCTACACCTTC,CASSQAGGYGYTF
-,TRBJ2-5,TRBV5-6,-,TGTGCCAGCAGCTTGGGGCCGGAGGAGACCCAGTACTTC,CASSLGPEETQYF
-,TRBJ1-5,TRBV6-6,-,TGTGCCACCGGGACGGACTACAATCAGCCCCAGCATTTT,CATGTDYNQPQHF
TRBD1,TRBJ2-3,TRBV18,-,TGTGCCAGCTCACGAACCGGGACAGGGGGCACAGATACGCAGTATTTT,CASSRTGTGGTDTQYF
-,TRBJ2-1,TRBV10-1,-,TGCGCCAGCAGTGCAAGCCACAATGAGCAGTTCTTC,CASSASHNEQFF
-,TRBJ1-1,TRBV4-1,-,TGCGCCAGCAGCCAAGATAATGGCAGTGGAGCTTTCTTT,CASSQDNGSGAFF
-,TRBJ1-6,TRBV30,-,TGTGCCTGGGGCATAGAGGCCTATAATTCACCCCTCCACTTT,CAWGIEAYNSPLHF
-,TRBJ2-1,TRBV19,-,TGTGCCAGTAGTACTACAGGGTCCAATGAGCAGTTCTTC,CASSTTGSNEQFF
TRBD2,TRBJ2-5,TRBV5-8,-,TGTGCCAGCAGCCGAGGGACCGGGAGGGATCAAGAGACCCAGTACTTC,CASSRGTGRDQETQYF
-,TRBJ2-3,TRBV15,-,TGTGCCACCAGCAGAGGTGTGGTGGGAGGAAGCACAGATACGCAGTATTTT,CATSRGVVGGSTDTQYF
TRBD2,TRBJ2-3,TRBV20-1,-,TGCAGTGCTAGTAAAGGGCTAGCGGGAGGAGGTACGCAGTATTTT,CSASKGLAGGGTQYF
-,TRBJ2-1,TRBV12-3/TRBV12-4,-,TGTGCCAGCAGTCCCGGGAACTACAATGAGCAGTTCTTC,CASSPGNYNEQFF
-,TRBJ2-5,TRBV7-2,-,TGTGCCAGCAGCATCTTAGCGAAGCGTGGGGAGACCCAGTACTTC,CASSILAKRGETQYF
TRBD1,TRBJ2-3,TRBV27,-,TGTGCCAGCAGTCTACAGGGGGCGCAGGGAGATACGCAGTATTTT,CASSLQGAQGDTQYF
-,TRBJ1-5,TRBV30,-,TGTGCCTGGAGTAAAGGGGGTGGTCAGCCCCAGCATTTT,CAWSKGGGQPQHF
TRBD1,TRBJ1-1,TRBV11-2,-,TGTGCCAGCAGCTTTACGACAGGGGGACCAGGAGGGACAACTGAAGCTTTCTTT,CASSFTTGGPGGTTEAFF
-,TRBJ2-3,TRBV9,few,TGTGCCAGCAGCCCCCAGGGAACAGATACGCAGTATTTT,CASSPQGTDTQYF
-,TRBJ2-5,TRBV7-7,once,TGTGCCAGCAGCTTAGCGGGCGGGGGCCCCCGGGAGACCCAGTACTTC,CASSLAGGGPRETQYF
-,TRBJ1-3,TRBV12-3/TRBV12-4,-,TGTGCCAGCAGTTCGACAGTAAACACCATATATTTT,CASSSTVNTIYF
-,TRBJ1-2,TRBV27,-,TGTGCCAGCAGTTTATCCGGGTTCGATGGCTACACCTTC,CASSLSGFDGYTF
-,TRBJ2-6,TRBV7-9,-,TGTGCCAGCAGTCCTGAGCAACAGGTATCTGGGGCCAACGTCCTGACTTTC,CASSPEQQVSGANVLTF
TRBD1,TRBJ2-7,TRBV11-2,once,TGTGCCAGCAGCTATCAGGGGGCTGACGAGCAGTACTTC,CASSYQGADEQYF
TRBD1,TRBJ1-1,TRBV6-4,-,TGTGCCAGCAGCGACGAGGACAGGGGTATGAACACTGAAGCTTTCTTT,CASSDEDRGMNTEAFF
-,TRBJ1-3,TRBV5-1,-,TGCGCCAGCAGCCAGGAGGCTGGAAACACCATATATTTT,CASSQEAGNTIYF
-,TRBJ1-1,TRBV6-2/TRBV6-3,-,TGTGCCAGCAGTTACTATAGATCTGAGAACACTGAAGCTTTCTTT,CASSYYRSENTEAFF
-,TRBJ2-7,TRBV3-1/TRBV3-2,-,TGTGCCAGCAGCCCCCGAGGCACCGCGCGGGAGCAGTACTTC,CASSPRGTAREQYF
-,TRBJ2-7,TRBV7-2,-,TGTGCCAGCAGCTTGGAGGGGGGGCCCTTTAGCTCCTACGAGCAGTACTTC,CASSLEGGPFSSYEQYF
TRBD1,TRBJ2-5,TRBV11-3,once,TGTGCCAGCAGCTCCTCCCACAGACAGGGGCAAGAGACCCAGTACTTC,CASSSSHRQGQETQYF
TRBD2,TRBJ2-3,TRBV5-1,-,TGCGCCAGCTACTTAGCGGGAGAAGCAGATACGCAGTATTTT,CASYLAGEADTQYF
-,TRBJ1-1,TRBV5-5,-,TGTGCCAGCAGCTTGTGGGCAGAGAACACTGAAGCTTTCTTT,CASSLWAENTEAFF
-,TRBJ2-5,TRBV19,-,TGTGCCAGTAGTTGGGAGCCTGGGGAGACCCAGTACTTC,CASSWEPGETQYF
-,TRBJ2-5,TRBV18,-,TGTGCCAGCTCACCACCGGAGGTTTGGGAGACCCAGTACTTC,CASSPPEVWETQYF
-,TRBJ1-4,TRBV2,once,TGTGCCAGCAGTGAACGACGGAGTAATGAAAAACTGTTTTTT,CASSERRSNEKLFF
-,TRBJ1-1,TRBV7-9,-,TGTGCCAGCAGCCTCCAGGGTAAAGCTTTCTTT,CASSLQGKAFF